This T cell receptor beta chain was found in a study of shared clonotypes between healthy human individuals. In the study overall: Per-donor plates numbered three CD4 naive, three CD4 memory, two CD8 naive and one CD8 memory. Study results and limitations: Sharing across four donors was highest in naive CD4 (around 5%) and lowest in memory CD8 (roughly 0.4%). Generally, naive subsets (rather than memory subsets) showed larger estimated richness.

After removal of 5 bases from V and 4 bases from J, the junction contained 8 bases not matched to a gene. The CDR3 covers 16 residues. Germline assignment: CDR1 SNHLY and CDR2 FYNNEI. This clone was counted a single time. The antigen is not known. Only CD45RO-negative cells positively selected for CCR7 counted as naive CD8 cells, so terminally differentiated effector memory CD45RA+ cells were excluded. Method: immunoSEQ multiplex PCR; TCRdb's copy keeps in-frame clones and lacks some. Of about 680,000 clones in the sample, roughly 94% were seen once. This receptor was obtained from a man aged 25-45 years in good health. Sequenced sample: naive CD8+ T cells sorted from blood. The chain employs TRBV2 and TRBJ2-2; TRBD1 aligns across 9 bases. In nucleotides, the CDR3 is TGTGCCAGCAGTCCCTGGACAGGGGTGAGCACCGGGGAGCTGTTTTTT. Translating gives CASSPWTGVSTGELFF. Combining the CDR3 with reference TRBV2 and TRBJ2-2 gives the whole variable domain EPEVTQTPSHQVTQMGQEVILRCVPISNHLYFYWYRQILGQKVEFLVSFYNNEISEKSEIFDDQFSVERPDGSNFTLKIRSTKLEDSAMYFCASSPWTGVSTGELFFGEGSRLTVL.